This TCR beta chain was captured in a study of blood T cell repertoires in COVID-19. Study background: Collection of acute and convalescent COVID-19 samples took place in the United States, Italy and Spain.

CDR3 size: 16 residues. The germline V gene encodes CDR1 SGHTA and CDR2 FQGTGA. Trimming cost V 1 base and J 7 bases; bases outside gene matches: 10. Original data processing: Estimated nucleated cell counts came from reference gene primer amplification. Clones were read by immunoSEQ multiplex PCR, and TCRdb kept only the in-frame ones, dropping some. D and trimming come from the DNA, and the V and J calls and clone size come from that table. In the table there are 450,000 or so clones, around 90% of which are singletons. Enrolled through a virtual design, the participants were between roughly 18 and 100 years of age and came from around 25 US areas. Symptom resolution, clearance, or two negative PCRs marked donors in Cohort 3 as recovered.

The sample taken for sequencing was PBMCs or T cells enriched from blood (not recorded which). This chain links TRBV7-3 with TRBJ2-1, with TRBD2 identical over 7 bases. The sequence came from a man aged 18 to 29 who had recovered from COVID-19. The CDR3 is CASSLKARLAGNEQFF. DNA for the CDR3: TGTGCCAGCAGCTTAAAGGCCAGACTAGCAGGGAATGAGCAGTTCTTC.